Following are 31 T cell receptor beta chains from one sample sequenced in a study of neoadjuvant nivolumab and ipilimumab in lung cancer. Produced via immunoSEQ multiplex PCR; TCRdb's table is partial and in-frame only. This sample has thousands of clones, with roughly 80% found just once. The material sequenced was tumor tissue, taken after neoadjuvant nivolumab, alone or with ipilimumab, at or shortly before surgery. The source is an adult with non-small cell lung cancer.

The chain carries TRBV5-1 and TRBJ2-1; TRBD1 might be the D (5 bases). This CDR3 comprises 17 residues. Germline loops: CDR1 SGHRS, CDR2 YFSETQ. V shed 4 bases and J shed 4 bases, with 21 bases lying between them. The CDR3 coding sequence is TGCGCCAGCAGCCAAGGTTGGGGCAGGGAACCTTACAATGAGCAGTTCTTC. Its translation: CASSQGWGREPYNEQFF. The whole variable domain, filled in from reference TRBV5-1 and TRBJ2-1, reads KAGVTQTPRYLIKTRGQQVTLSCSPISGHRSVSWYQQTPGQGLQFLFEYFSETQRNKGNFPGRFSGRQFSNSRSEMNVSTLELGDSALYLCASSQGWGREPYNEQFFGPGTRLTVL.

J is TRBJ1-5 and V is TRBV5-5; D unresolved. Trimming shortened V by 2 bases and J by 1 base, and 10 bases separated the two germline ends. This CDR3 is built from 15 residues. Germline V gene data show CDR1 as SGHKS and CDR2 as YYEKEE (reference sequence). The CDR3 is CASSFMAGSNQPQHF. The CDR3 DNA reads as TGTGCCAGCAGCTTTATGGCGGGCAGCAATCAGCCCCAGCATTTT.

This sequence joins TRBV25-1 and TRBJ2-1; tentative D call: TRBD1 (7 bases). The CDR3 length is 15 residues. Looked up from germline, CDR1 is MGHDK and CDR2 is SYGVNS. The V and J ends lost 7 bases and 4 bases respectively, with 17 bases between them. The CDR3 DNA follows: TGTGCCAGCACGACAGGGAGGACCGTGTACAATGAGCAGTTCTTC. Amino acids: CASTTGRTVYNEQFF. The complete variable domain, with remaining parts taken from reference TRBV25-1 and TRBJ2-1, reads EADIYQTPRYLVIGTGKKITLECSQTMGHDKMYWYQQDPGMELHLIHYSYGVNSTEKGDLSSESTVSRIRTEHFPLTLESARPSHTSQYLCASTTGRTVYNEQFFGPGTRLTVL.

The chain joins TRBV28 to TRBJ1-3; D uncertain. V gave up 6 bases and J gave up 1 base, with 10 bases separating them. The germline V gene encodes CDR1 MDHEN and CDR2 SYDVKM. This CDR3 spans 14 amino acids. The CDR3 reads CASSRTGSGNTIYF. The CDR3 nucleotides are TGTGCCAGCAGCAGGACGGGATCTGGAAACACCATATATTTT.

The chain couples TRBV5-5 to TRBJ2-5, with D unclear. The germline V gene has CDR1 SGHKS and CDR2 YYEKEE (reference sequence). V lost 0 bases, J lost 0 bases, and 6 bases lay in between. The CDR3 length is 14 residues. The CDR3 is CASSLVWDQETQYF. The CDR3 DNA reads TGTGCCAGCAGCTTGGTGTGGGACCAAGAGACCCAGTACTTC.

The table lists this clone with a count of one. The chain uses TRBV7-6 and TRBJ2-7; 7 bases fit TRBD1. The CDR3 totals 14 residues. The J segment lost 5 bases and the V segment lost 3 bases, leaving 7 bases of the junction unmatched. The germline gives CDR1 SGHVS, CDR2 FNYEAQ. The CDR3 region has the DNA TGTGCCAGCAGCTTTGTAGGGGGCAGCGACGAGCAGTACTTC. Translating it yields CASSFVGGSDEQYF.

The V and J genes are TRBV5-4 and TRBJ1-2; TRBD1 matches at 7 bases. With V trimmed by 3 bases and J by 8 bases, 4 bases remained unmatched. This CDR3 comprises 12 residues. Germline CDR1 reads SGHNT; CDR2 reads YYREEE (reference sequence). CDR3 in amino acids: CASSSTGYGYTF. The CDR3 region has the DNA TGTGCCAGCAGCTCGACAGGGTACGGCTACACCTTC.

V usage is TRBV14 and J usage is TRBJ1-2; 10 positions agree with TRBD1. Losses at the gene ends were 1 base for V and 8 bases for J; bases not matched to a gene: 7. The CDR3 has 15 amino acids. CDR1 and CDR2 (germline): SGHDN, FVKESK. The CDR3 reads CASSQARGTGVGYTF. DNA of the CDR3: TGTGCCAGCAGCCAAGCCCGAGGGACAGGGGTAGGCTACACCTTC.

The V and J genes are TRBV6-4 and TRBJ2-6, with TRBD1 matching 11 bases. V shed 4 bases, J shed 2 bases, and the junction held 1 base outside the gene matches. This CDR3 is built from 16 residues. Germline V gene lookup returns CDR1 MRHNA and CDR2 SNTAGT. The CDR3 is CASSGTGGAGANVLTF. CDR3 bases: TGTGCCAGCAGTGGGACAGGGGGCGCTGGGGCCAACGTCCTGACTTTC.

The gene calls are TRBV28 and TRBJ1-2; TRBD1 is a possible D gene (5 bases). V lost 6 bases and J 5 bases, leaving 19 bases between the germline ends. CDR1 and CDR2 (germline): MDHEN, SYDVKM. The CDR3 runs 15 residues. The DNA for the CDR3 is TGTGCCAGCAGCTGGACATTTACCCCCAAATATGGCTACACCTTC. Residues: CASSWTFTPKYGYTF.

The chain uses TRBV7-9 and TRBJ1-5, with D unclear. Trimming shortened V by 5 bases and J by 6 bases, and 8 bases separated the two germline ends. The CDR3 runs 12 residues. The germline V gene encodes CDR1 SEHNR and CDR2 FQNEAQ (reference sequence). CDR3 protein: CASSTDSQPQHF. The DNA for the CDR3 is TGTGCCAGCAGCACAGATAGTCAGCCCCAGCATTTT. The variable domain in full, completed from reference TRBV7-9 and TRBJ1-5, reads DTGVSQNPRHKITKRGQNVTFRCDPISEHNRLYWYRQTLGQGPEFLTYFQNEAQLEKSRLLSDRFSAERPKGSFSTLEIQRTEQGDSAMYLCASSTDSQPQHFGDGTRLSIL.

The chain carries TRBV5-1 and TRBJ1-4; possibly TRBD1 for D (6 bases). CDR3 length: 15 residues. The germline V gene encodes CDR1 SGHRS and CDR2 YFSETQ. V lost 1 base and J 5 bases, leaving 12 bases between the germline ends. This CDR3 reads CASSLNGQPNEKLFF. As DNA, the CDR3 is TGCGCCAGCAGCTTGAATGGACAGCCGAATGAAAAACTGTTTTTT.

The CDR3 nucleotides read TGTGCCAGCAGCTCTACCGGGACTAGCGGGCCCTACGAGCAGTACTTC. Its protein product is CASSSTGTSGPYEQYF. This rearrangement joins TRBV5-6 to TRBJ2-7; 12 bases align to TRBD2. V lost 3 bases and J lost 2; bases outside the gene matches: 6. Germline V CDR1 and CDR2: SGHDT, YYEEEE. The CDR3 has 16 amino acids.

V gene TRBV6-1 combines with J gene TRBJ2-3; unclear D gene. V was shortened by 7 bases and J by 2 bases, with 16 bases between the two germline ends. The CDR3 runs to 15 residues. Germline CDR1 is MNHNS and CDR2 is SASEGT. The CDR3 loop reads CASTTGGPDTDTQYF. The CDR3 DNA sequence: TGTGCCAGCACCACCGGTGGCCCTGACACAGATACGCAGTATTTT.

The chain uses TRBV11-2 and TRBJ1-5, with no clear D. V lost 5 bases, J lost 6 bases, and 11 bases lay in between. The germline V gene has CDR1 SGHAT and CDR2 FQNNGV. There are 13 residues in the CDR3. The CDR3 DNA follows: TGTGCCAGCAGCACAGCCCACGGTCAGCCCCAGCATTTT. This codes for CASSTAHGQPQHF.

The chain links TRBV4-3 to TRBJ2-7, with 11 bases aligning to TRBD2. The CDR3 loop spans 14 amino acids. Germline values: CDR1 LGHNA, CDR2 YSLEER. V shed 3 bases and J 4 bases; nucleotides not matched to a gene: 2. The CDR3 region has the DNA TGCGCCAGCAGCCAGGCTAGCGGGAGGTACGAGCAGTACTTC. Its translation is CASSQASGRYEQYF.

This rearrangement joins TRBV19 to TRBJ2-7, with 8 bases matching TRBD2. After removal of 5 bases from V and 6 bases from J, the junction contained 12 bases not matched to a gene. This CDR3 contains 15 residues. CDR1 LNHDA and CDR2 SQIVND come from the germline V gene (reference sequence). CDR3 sequence: CASSFNDGRGSEQYF. In DNA, the CDR3 is TGTGCCAGTAGTTTCAACGACGGGAGGGGAAGCGAGCAGTACTTC.

The V call is TRBV5-1, the J call TRBJ2-5; D unresolved. The CDR3 is 14 residues long. The ends were cut back, 1 base at V and 2 bases at J, with 9 bases in the middle. Germline V lookup: CDR1 SGHRS, CDR2 YFSETQ. The CDR3: CASSLLGIQETQYF. In DNA form, the CDR3 reads TGCGCCAGCAGCTTGCTGGGGATTCAAGAGACCCAGTACTTC.

The chain joins TRBV5-6 to TRBJ2-3, with D perhaps TRBD2 (6 bases). The CDR3 is 15 residues long. The germline CDR1 and CDR2 sequences are SGHDT and YYEEEE. Trimming took off 5 bases at V and 2 bases at J, with 15 bases between the two ends. This CDR3 is CASRLVVADTDTQYF. Here the CDR3 DNA reads TGTGCCAGCAGACTAGTTGTAGCGGACACAGATACGCAGTATTTT.

In this sample, this clone turned up once. The rearrangement joins TRBV5-6 to TRBJ2-1, with 11 bases lining up with TRBD2. Germline V lookup: CDR1 SGHDT, CDR2 YYEEEE. The CDR3 covers 14 residues. The trim removed 4 bases at V and 10 bases at J, leaving 7 bases unmatched. The CDR3 DNA is TGTGCCAGCAGCCTCGGGGGACTAGCGGAAGAGCAGTTCTTC. This translates into CASSLGGLAEEQFF. The full variable domain, its missing parts supplied by reference TRBV5-6 and TRBJ2-1, is DAGVTQSPTHLIKTRGQQVTLRCSPKSGHDTVSWYQQALGQGPQFIFQYYEEEERQRGNFPDRFSGHQFPNYSSELNVNALLLGDSALYLCASSLGGLAEEQFFGPGTRLTVL.

The chain couples TRBV28 to TRBJ2-7, with 9 bases identical to TRBD2. The V gene end was trimmed by 6 bases and the J gene end by 5 bases; junction bases not matched to a gene: 14. Germline V gene data show CDR1 as MDHEN and CDR2 as SYDVKM. CDR3 size: 16 residues. The CDR3 DNA reads as TGTGCCAGCAGAAGTTTTAGTTGGACTAGCGACCACGAGCAGTACTTC. Protein sequence: CASRSFSWTSDHEQYF.

This sequence joins TRBV7-2 and TRBJ2-3, with D possibly called TRBD1 or TRBD2 (5 bases each). CDR3 length: 14 amino acids. V was pared by 7 bases and J by 0 bases, with 11 bases between. The germline V gene encodes CDR1 SGHTA and CDR2 FQGNSA. CDR3 in amino acids: CASTGPQSTDTQYF. The DNA for the CDR3 is TGTGCCAGCACGGGACCCCAGAGCACAGATACGCAGTATTTT.

The genes are TRBV6-5 and TRBJ2-2; TRBD1 aligns across 7 bases. Germline values: CDR1 MNHEY, CDR2 SVGAGI. The trim removed 5 bases at V and 4 bases at J, leaving 7 bases unmatched. This CDR3 has 15 amino acids. The CDR3 sequence: CASSTADRATGELFF. CDR3 nucleotide sequence: TGTGCCAGCAGTACCGCCGACAGGGCCACCGGGGAGCTGTTTTTT.

This clone appeared a single time. V usage is TRBV7-9 and J usage is TRBJ2-1, with D perhaps being TRBD1 or TRBD2 (6 bases each). CDR1 SEHNR and CDR2 FQNEAQ come from the germline V gene (reference sequence). V lost 2 bases, J lost 3 bases, and 11 bases lay in between. The CDR3 covers 15 residues. The CDR3 coding sequence is TGTGCCAGCAGCTTACGGGGGCTGATCTACAATGAGCAGTTCTTC. Translation gives CASSLRGLIYNEQFF.

This clone was counted between two and nine times. In DNA, the CDR3 is TGTGCCAGCAGCCGCCAAGGGGGGACCGTGTACGAGCAGTACTTC. Its translation is CASSRQGGTVYEQYF. V is TRBV5-4 and J is TRBJ2-7; either TRBD1 or TRBD2 may fit D (6 bases each). V shed 4 bases and J shed 4 bases, with 18 bases lying between them. The CDR3 contains 15 residues. CDR1 and CDR2 from the germline V gene are SGHNT and YYREEE (reference sequence).

V usage is TRBV2 and J usage is TRBJ2-3, with 10 bases fitting TRBD2. CDR1 and CDR2 (germline): SNHLY, FYNNEI. V lost 4 bases, J lost 3 bases, and 4 bases stayed unmatched. This CDR3 has 15 residues. CDR3 DNA sequence: TGTGCCAGCAGTGGAGCGGGAGGGGGGACAGATACGCAGTATTTT. Encoded protein: CASSGAGGGTDTQYF.

This chain joins TRBV2 and TRBJ1-2; 11 bases agree with TRBD1. CDR1 is SNHLY and CDR2 is FYNNEI in the germline V gene. The CDR3 sequence is 16 residues long. The J segment lost 5 bases and the V segment lost 4 bases, leaving 9 bases of the junction unmatched. The CDR3 region has the DNA TGTGCCAGCAGTGTTGTGGGGACAGGGGGTTTGTATGGCTACACCTTC. It specifies CASSVVGTGGLYGYTF.

V usage is TRBV9 and J usage is TRBJ2-7; D is perhaps TRBD2 (6 bases). This CDR3 has 15 amino acids. Germline values: CDR1 SGDLS, CDR2 YYNGEE. V was pared by 3 bases and J by 2 bases, with 15 bases between. The CDR3 loop reads CASSAPGGRPYEQYF. CDR3 DNA sequence: TGTGCCAGCAGCGCCCCCGGGGGTCGACCCTACGAGCAGTACTTC.

This chain links TRBV30 with TRBJ1-1; tentatively, D is TRBD1 (6 bases). This CDR3 has 14 amino acids. From germline, CDR1 is GTSNPN and CDR2 SVGIG (reference sequence). V lost 4 bases and J lost 1, with 13 bases in between. DNA of the CDR3: TGTGCCTGGAAAGAGACAGGCTGGAACACTGAAGCTTTCTTT. It specifies CAWKETGWNTEAFF.

The rearrangement joins TRBV11-2 to TRBJ2-3; D ambiguous. V was cut by 3 bases and J by 2 bases, with 12 bases left in between. Germline assignment: CDR1 SGHAT and CDR2 FQNNGV. The CDR3 consists of 15 residues. CDR3 bases: TGTGCCAGCAGCTTCGCTCATACAGACACAGATACGCAGTATTTT. It yields the protein CASSFAHTDTDTQYF. The whole variable domain, remainder taken from reference TRBV11-2 and TRBJ2-3, is EAGVAQSPRYKIIEKRQSVAFWCNPISGHATLYWYQQILGQGPKLLIQFQNNGVVDDSQLPKDRFSAERLKGVDSTLKIQPAKLEDSAVYLCASSFAHTDTDTQYFGPGTRLTVL.

The chain employs TRBV7-8 and TRBJ1-5; D gene uncertain. V was cut by 4 bases and J by 4 bases, with 14 bases left in between. The CDR3 has 15 amino acids. Germline loops: CDR1 SGHVS, CDR2 FQNEAQ. This CDR3 is CASSSTSGRNQPQHF. The CDR3 region has the DNA TGTGCCAGCAGCTCGACCTCAGGAAGGAATCAGCCCCAGCATTTT.